The sequence of this T cell receptor beta chain was determined in a study of cytotoxic CD8 clonotypes in ibrutinib-treated CLL. About the study: In all, roughly 11 patients were relapsed/refractory, approximately 16 were treatment-naive and approximately 17 were IGHV unmutated. Findings and caveats of the study: Relative to age-matched healthy donors, clonality at baseline was higher, and it tracked circulating CD8+ T-cell counts.

This table comes from immunoSEQ multiplex PCR, and its TCRdb copy is limited to in-frame clones, with some not included. There are around 250,000 clones in the sample; less than 75% occur only once, and approximately 15% lies in the top ten. Germline CDR1 reads KGHSH; CDR2 reads LQKENI. This CDR3 comprises 14 residues. V dropped 3 bases and J dropped 2 bases, with 9 bases sitting between them. This clone was counted a few times. Its antigen is unknown. The V and J genes are TRBV18 and TRBJ2-3; perhaps TRBD2 as D (6 bases). Sequencing was performed on PBMCs, taken after 24 months of ibrutinib treatment. The receptor comes from a human donor with chronic lymphocytic leukemia. This CDR3 is CASSPASATDTQYF. For the CDR3, the DNA is TGTGCCAGCTCACCGGCTAGCGCCACAGATACGCAGTATTTT.